This T cell receptor (beta chain) came from a study of beta chain features in type 1 diabetes. Study-wide results and limits: In type 1 diabetes patients, VDJ junctions had fewer insertions; deletions at these junctions were more frequent. Shorter templates may be favored by PCR, equally so in patients and controls.

The V end was cut by 5 bases, the J end by 6 bases, with 10 bases between. The germline V gene has CDR1 LNHDA and CDR2 SQIVND (reference sequence). This CDR3 is 12 amino acids long. TCRB transcripts that were expressed got sequenced, as all of the isolated RNA had been reverse transcribed. Generated by immunoSEQ multiplex PCR, the TCRdb table keeps only in-frame clones and is missing some. The sample lists under 300,000 clones, about 26% occurring once. This clone was seen many times. The antigen is undetermined. The TCR comes from a man aged 30-40 years in good health. Sample: central memory CD4+ T cells from blood. This chain uses TRBV19 with TRBJ1-2; D remains ambiguous. The DNA for the CDR3 is TGTGCCAGTAGTTTCGACCTAAATGGCTACACCTTC. It yields the protein CASSFDLNGYTF. Full variable domain (missing parts from reference TRBV19 and TRBJ1-2): DGGITQSPKYLFRKEGQNVTLSCEQNLNHDAMYWYRQDPGQGLRLIYYSQIVNDFQKGDIAEGYSVSREKKESFPLTVTSAQKNPTAFYLCASSFDLNGYTFGSGTRLTVV.